These 8 T cell receptor beta chains were all obtained from the same sample, sequenced in a study of OX40 agonist ivuxolimab in advanced cancers. Here immunoSEQ multiplex PCR was the method, and the copy in TCRdb shows in-frame clones only, minus some. This table holds 70,000 to 85,000 clones, around 83% found once. Source: CD4+ or CD8+ T cells sorted from blood, taken in a trial of the OX40 agonist ivuxolimab. These receptors came from an adult with an advanced solid tumor such as melanoma, head and neck, liver or kidney cancer.

The chain joins TRBV9 to TRBJ1-5; D gene uncertain. The V end was cut by 0 bases, the J end by 5 bases, with 6 bases between. Per the germline V gene, CDR1 is SGDLS and CDR2 is YYNGEE. The CDR3 is 13 amino acids. The CDR3 reads CASSVDSDQPQHF. CDR3 sequence (DNA): TGTGCCAGCAGCGTAGATTCGGATCAGCCCCAGCATTTT.

The J gene is TRBJ2-5, the V gene TRBV18; D gene unclear. The V gene's germline CDR1 is KGHSH and CDR2 LQKENI. The CDR3 length is 11 residues. Between the trimmed V and J ends, which lost 5 bases and 2 bases, there was a span of 3 bases. The CDR3 reads CASSSQETQYF. In DNA, the CDR3 is TGTGCCAGCTCATCACAAGAGACCCAGTACTTC.

This clone was counted between two and nine times. The gene calls are TRBV5-4 and TRBJ2-2; D is unresolved. Germline V gives CDR1 SGHNT, CDR2 YYREEE (reference sequence). Trimming removed 1 base at V and 7 bases at J, with 17 bases between. The CDR3 is 16 amino acids. CDR3 in DNA: TGTGCCAGCAGCTTGAACGGACCCCTCTCTGGCGGGGAGCTGTTTTTT. This gives the protein CASSLNGPLSGGELFF.

The chain combines TRBV10-3 with TRBJ1-6; 8 bases match TRBD1. The germline gives CDR1 ENHRY, CDR2 SYGVKD. The CDR3 is 13 amino acids. After removal of 6 bases from V and 8 bases from J, the junction contained 3 bases not matched to a gene. The CDR3 loop reads CAIRDREYSPLHF. Written as DNA, the CDR3 is TGTGCCATCAGGGACAGGGAGTATTCACCCCTCCACTTT.

J is TRBJ1-1 and V is TRBV7-2; 7 nucleotides align to TRBD1. The CDR3 consists of 15 residues. The V gene end was trimmed by 5 bases and the J gene end by 0 bases; junction bases not matched to a gene: 6. Germline lookup yields CDR1 SGHTA and CDR2 FQGNSA. CDR3 bases: TGTGCCAGCAGCCCGCGACAGGGAGTGAACACTGAAGCTTTCTTT. Its translation: CASSPRQGVNTEAFF.

The chain combines TRBV15 with TRBJ1-5, with 7 bases aligning to TRBD1. V lost 0 bases to trimming and J lost 15 bases; unmatched junction nucleotides: 8. CDR1 LNHNV and CDR2 YYDKDF come from the germline V gene (reference sequence). The CDR3 runs to 13 residues. This chain's CDR3 is CATSREADRERHF. CDR3 nucleotide sequence: TGTGCCACCAGCAGAGAGGCTGACAGGGAGCGGCATTTT.

The rearrangement uses TRBV7-8 and TRBJ2-3; D is perhaps TRBD1 or TRBD2 (6 bases each). Germline loops: CDR1 SGHVS, CDR2 FQNEAQ. The CDR3 runs to 13 residues. The V gene lost 6 bases and the J gene lost 9 bases, with 16 bases spanning the gap. The CDR3 DNA sequence: TGTGCCAGCAGGTCTCCCCGGGGGCGGACGCAGTATTTT. It yields the protein CASRSPRGRTQYF. Complete variable domain (other parts from reference TRBV7-8 and TRBJ2-3): GAGVSQSPRYKVAKRGQDVALRCDPISGHVSLFWYQQALGQGPEFLTYFQNEAQLDKSGLPSDRFFAERPEGSVSTLKIQRTQQEDSAVYLCASRSPRGRTQYFGPGTRLTVL.

The CDR3 reads CASSPKWDSYEQYF. For the CDR3, the DNA is TGTGCCAGCAGTCCTAAATGGGACAGCTACGAGCAGTACTTC. This chain joins TRBV6-5 and TRBJ2-7, with TRBD1 identical over 7 bases. CDR1 is MNHEY and CDR2 is SVGAGI in the germline V gene. There are 14 residues in the CDR3. V trimming: 5 bases; J trimming: 3 bases; junction bases outside the gene matches: 7.